This TCR beta chain was sequenced in a study of blood T cell repertoires in COVID-19. Sequencing was performed with immunoSEQ multiplex PCR; in TCRdb, only in-frame clones are kept and a portion is missing. Here the sample spans 300,000 to 400,000 clones, about 88% being singletons. The source material was peripheral blood. This TCR was recovered from a woman between 55 and 75 years old with COVID-19, enrolled during active disease.

CDR3 protein: CASSIDRETEAFF. The CDR3 coding sequence is TGTGCCAGTAGTATCGACAGGGAGACTGAAGCTTTCTTT. V usage is TRBV19 and J usage is TRBJ1-1, with 7 bases fitting TRBD1. Germline CDR1 reads LNHDA; CDR2 reads SQIVND (reference sequence). Trimming removed 3 bases from V and 5 bases from J; junction bases left unmatched: 3. CDR3 length equals 13 residues. The full variable domain, its missing parts supplied by reference TRBV19 and TRBJ1-1, is DGGITQSPKYLFRKEGQNVTLSCEQNLNHDAMYWYRQDPGQGLRLIYYSQIVNDFQKGDIAEGYSVSREKKESFPLTVTSAQKNPTAFYLCASSIDRETEAFFGQGTRLTVV.